These 13 T cell receptor beta chains were sequenced from one sample in a study of blood T cells in healthy people across ages. Next came a second PCR, run for about 6 to 12 cycles, which used a sample-barcoded 5' primer along with a J-beta primer mix. TCRdb itself ran the 5' RACE reads through MiXCR, one entry per CDR3 protein. In the table there are 700,000 or so distinct CDR3 sequences, roughly 43% of which are singletons. The sample was blood. The receptors shown here come from a man older than 75 in good health.

The CDR3 is CSAREPGFSNQPQHF. The DNA of the CDR3 is TGCAGTGCTAGAGAGCCGGGATTTAGCAATCAGCCCCAGCATTTT. V and J are TRBV20-1 and TRBJ1-5; no clear D. Deletions cut 0 bases from V and 0 bases from J, with 9 bases between. This CDR3 comprises 15 residues. Germline CDR1 and CDR2: DFQATT and SNEGSKA (reference sequence).

In this sample, this clonotype turned up a few times. The rearrangement uses TRBV7-3 and TRBJ2-3; no definite D call. Germline CDR1 is SGHTA and CDR2 is FQGTGA. This CDR3 is built from 14 residues. The ends were cut back, 5 bases at V and 2 bases at J, with 11 bases in the middle. The CDR3 DNA sequence: TGTGCCAGCAGCCCGGCCCCGTACACAGATACGCAGTATTTT. It specifies CASSPAPYTDTQYF.

The chain links TRBV15 to TRBJ2-3; TRBD1 aligns across 11 bases. Looked up from germline, CDR1 is LNHNV and CDR2 is YYDKDF (reference sequence). The CDR3 length is 15 residues. V was pared by 5 bases and J by 3 bases, with 4 bases of the junction left unmatched. CDR3 residues: CATSDGTGGTDTQYF. The CDR3 nucleotides read TGTGCCACCAGCGATGGGACAGGGGGGACAGATACGCAGTATTTT.

At least ten counts were recorded for this clonotype. This chain uses TRBV15 with TRBJ2-5; 7 positions agree with TRBD1. V trimming: 2 bases; J trimming: 1 base; junction bases outside the gene matches: 4. The CDR3 has 15 residues. Germline CDR1 reads LNHNV; CDR2 reads YYDKDF (reference sequence). CDR3 DNA sequence: TGTGCCACCAGCAGACAAGGACAGGCCCAAGAGACCCAGTACTTC. This gives the protein CATSRQGQAQETQYF.

This clonotype appeared a few times. The CDR3 spells CASSASGTANYGYTF. Here the CDR3 DNA reads TGTGCCAGCAGTGCGTCCGGGACTGCTAACTATGGCTACACCTTC. The gene calls are TRBV28 and TRBJ1-2; TRBD1 might be the D (5 bases). CDR3 length: 15 residues. Germline CDR1 reads MDHEN; CDR2 reads SYDVKM. Trimming stripped 5 bases from V and 0 bases from J, with 13 bases between.

Note on this clonotype: The junction and the germline gene differ at one end; a read error may be behind it. J is TRBJ2-3 and V is TRBV11-3, with a weak D call TRBD1 (6 bases). Germline assignment: CDR1 SGHNT and CDR2 YENEEA. The CDR3 has 14 amino acids. Written as DNA, the CDR3 is TGTGCCAACAGCTTGGGGGCGGCCACAGATACGCAGTATTTT. Its translation is CANSLGAATDTQYF.

The gene calls are TRBV6-2 or TRBV6-3 and TRBJ2-5; 8 nucleotides align to TRBD2. Trimming cost V 7 bases and J 2 bases; bases outside gene matches: 12. CDR1 is MNHEY, CDR2 SVGEGT, per germline. The CDR3 has 16 residues. CDR3 sequence reads: CASTKHQAGVQETQYF. In DNA, the CDR3 is TGTGCCAGCACCAAACATCAAGCGGGGGTGCAAGAGACCCAGTACTTC.

V gene TRBV12-3 or TRBV12-4 combines with J gene TRBJ2-5; TRBD1 might be the D (5 bases). This CDR3 spans 13 amino acids. V lost 3 bases, J lost 5 bases, and 10 bases lay in between. Here the CDR3 reads CASSFRQPETQYF. In DNA, the CDR3 is TGTGCCAGCAGTTTCCGACAGCCGGAGACCCAGTACTTC.

The chain links TRBV15 to TRBJ2-4; D perhaps matches TRBD1 (6 bases). CDR1 and CDR2 from the germline V gene are LNHNV and YYDKDF (reference sequence). Trimming left V 0 bases short and J 8 bases short, with 8 bases between. CDR3 size: 13 residues. In DNA, the CDR3 is TGTGCCACCAGCAGAGAAGGGGGTGACATTCAGTACTTC. This translates into CATSREGGDIQYF.

The chain has TRBV3-1 and TRBJ2-1; weak D call: TRBD2 (6 bases). The V gene's germline CDR1 is LGHDT and CDR2 YNNKEL (reference sequence). With 4 bases removed from V and 6 bases from J, the gap between germline ends came to 19 bases. The CDR3 is made up of 16 amino acids. In nucleotides, the CDR3 is TGTGCCAGCAGCCGCCGGGGAGGATTTAGTAGCAATGAGCAGTTCTTC. As protein: CASSRRGGFSSNEQFF.

V usage is TRBV27 and J usage is TRBJ1-1; 7 nucleotides line up with TRBD1. V lost 7 bases, J lost 3 bases, and 5 bases stayed unmatched. This CDR3 is built from 13 residues. Germline V gene sequence: CDR1 MNHEY, CDR2 SMNVEV (reference sequence). The CDR3 nucleotides read TGTGCCAGCAAAGGCCAGGGGGACACTGAAGCTTTCTTT. Translating it yields CASKGQGDTEAFF.

The rearrangement uses TRBV6-5 and TRBJ2-7; 7 positions agree with TRBD1. The DNA end is more similar to TRBJ2-5, so the J call may be wrong. CDR1 and CDR2 from the germline V gene are MNHEY and SVGAGI. This CDR3 region has 13 residues. This CDR3 reads CASSTGTGKTQYF. CDR3 DNA: TGTGCCAGTTCGACAGGGACGGGAAAGACCCAGTACTTC.

This clonotype was observed a few times. A read error may explain this, as a much larger clone is one base away. The V gene is TRBV20-1, the J gene TRBJ1-2; D is unresolved. Germline V gene data show CDR1 as DFQATT and CDR2 as SNEGSKA (reference sequence). The CDR3 extends over 10 amino acids. As DNA, the CDR3 is TGCAGGGCTAGAGCGGAGGGCTACACCTTC. This codes for CRARAEGYTF.